This T cell receptor (beta chain) was identified in a study of cytomegalovirus exposure and HLA in healthy donors. Study as a whole: Both the roughly 120 validation repertoires and the approximately 700 first-cohort repertoires used the same platform, as reported by a later analysis.

Germline V lookup: CDR1 SGHRS, CDR2 YFSETQ. This CDR3 is built from 13 residues. Trimming at V came to 4 bases and at J to 5 bases, leaving 2 bases not matched to a gene. Clones were read by immunoSEQ multiplex PCR, and TCRdb kept only the in-frame ones, dropping some. The sample comprises roughly 330,000 clones, roughly 87% of which are singletons, and roughly 1.2% rests with the top ten. The receptor was isolated from a woman in her twenties or thirties in good health and CMV-seropositive. The sample was PBMCs. This chain connects TRBV5-1 to TRBJ2-5, with 10 positions matching TRBD1. The CDR3 loop reads CASSGGQGETQYF. The CDR3 bases are TGCGCCAGCAGCGGGGGACAGGGGGAGACCCAGTACTTC.